Shown below are 15 T cell receptor beta chains from a single sample sequenced in a study of T cells in localized non-small cell lung cancer. The method was immunoSEQ multiplex PCR; TCRdb's version includes in-frame clones alone and lacks a portion of them. There are around 83,000 clones in the sample; 80% occur only once, and 19% lies in the top ten. This specimen was PBMCs, taken before any cancer treatment. These receptors all stem from a man aged 35 to 69 with stage II squamous cell lung carcinoma.

V usage is TRBV11-3 and J usage is TRBJ2-7, with 11 bases that match TRBD2. V trimming: 5 bases; J trimming: 6 bases; junction bases outside the gene matches: 0. The CDR3 runs 12 residues. The germline gives CDR1 SGHNT, CDR2 YENEEA. The CDR3 sequence is CASSLAGGEQYF. The CDR3 DNA follows: TGTGCCAGCAGCCTAGCGGGGGGCGAGCAGTACTTC.

This sequence joins TRBV10-3 and TRBJ2-7; D possibly corresponds to TRBD1 (6 bases). Trimming pared 5 bases from V and 5 bases from J, leaving 13 bases between. The CDR3 extends over 13 amino acids. Germline-derived CDR1 and CDR2 are ENHRY and SYGVKD. In DNA, the CDR3 is TGTGCCATCAGTTATACAGGGACCGACGAGCAGTACTTC. This encodes CAISYTGTDEQYF.

The chain links TRBV28 to TRBJ1-6, with 7 bases matching TRBD1. V gave up 7 bases and J gave up 10 bases; unmatched junction bases: 13. The germline CDR1 and CDR2 sequences are MDHEN and SYDVKM. The CDR3 totals 15 residues. This CDR3 reads CASKRGTGVRSPLHF. The CDR3 region has the DNA TGTGCCAGCAAGAGAGGAACAGGGGTTAGATCACCCCTCCACTTT.

The V gene is TRBV7-9, the J gene TRBJ1-3, with D uncertain. The CDR3 is 16 amino acids. Germline-derived CDR1 and CDR2 are SEHNR and FQNEAQ (reference sequence). V was cut by 5 bases and J by 2 bases, with 16 bases left in between. The CDR3 region has the DNA TGTGCCAGCAGCGCCGGATTGTTGGATGCTGGAAACACCATATATTTT. Its protein product is CASSAGLLDAGNTIYF.

This clone was detected only a few times. One junction end does not reproduce the germline sequence, and a read error may be involved. The V call is TRBV4-1, the J call TRBJ2-7; weak D call: TRBD2 (6 bases). Germline values: CDR1 MGHRA, CDR2 YSYEKL. The CDR3 consists of 13 residues. DNA for the CDR3: TGCGCCAGCAGCCGGACTCCCCGGGACTCCCAGTATTTC. Its protein product is CASSRTPRDSQYF.

V is TRBV5-5 and J is TRBJ1-3; D gene ambiguous. This CDR3 comprises 18 residues. The V gene's germline CDR1 is SGHKS and CDR2 YYEKEE (reference sequence). Between the trimmed V and J ends, which lost 0 bases and 4 bases, there was a span of 20 bases. The CDR3 coding sequence is TGTGCCAGCAGCTTGGCCACTCCGGGAAACTCTCTGGGAAACACCATATATTTT. This gives the protein CASSLATPGNSLGNTIYF.

A single count supports this clone. The chain carries TRBV7-3 and TRBJ2-3; tentatively, D is TRBD2 (6 bases). V gave up 3 bases and J gave up 4 bases, with 14 bases separating them. Germline V CDR1 and CDR2: SGHTA, FQGTGA. The CDR3 has 15 amino acids. The CDR3 DNA reads TGTGCCAGCAGCTTCTCCTCCACGGGGGCAGATACGCAGTATTTT. Translating it yields CASSFSSTGADTQYF.

This sequence joins TRBV5-4 and TRBJ2-3; 7 bases match TRBD2. CDR1 and CDR2 from the germline V gene are SGHNT and YYREEE (reference sequence). With V trimmed by 4 bases and J by 5 bases, 10 bases remained unmatched. The CDR3 runs 15 residues. CDR3 protein: CASSLTQRGLDTQYF. The DNA for the CDR3 is TGTGCCAGCAGCCTAACCCAGCGGGGATTAGATACGCAGTATTTT.

The chain recombines TRBV7-3 with TRBJ2-7; 8 nucleotides match TRBD1. The germline CDR1 and CDR2 sequences are SGHTA and FQGTGA. The CDR3 is 15 amino acids. V lost 5 bases to trimming and J lost 2 bases; unmatched junction nucleotides: 8. Written as DNA, the CDR3 is TGTGCCAGCAGCGCCCGACAGGGGAAACCCTACGAGCAGTACTTC. Translated, it gives CASSARQGKPYEQYF.

This clone was found once. The chain employs TRBV2 and TRBJ1-1, with D tentatively TRBD1 (6 bases). Germline CDR1 reads SNHLY; CDR2 reads FYNNEI. V lost 6 bases to trimming and J lost 5 bases, with 16 bases between them. This CDR3 has 14 amino acids. The CDR3 is CASSSPRGVTEAFF. CDR3 bases: TGTGCCAGCAGCTCACCTAGGGGGGTTACTGAAGCTTTCTTT.

This chain connects TRBV25-1 to TRBJ1-4, with no clear D. Germline V gene lookup returns CDR1 MGHDK and CDR2 SYGVNS. CDR3 length: 15 residues. V lost 5 bases and J lost 3, with 13 bases in between. This CDR3 is CASSLMNGANEKLFF. CDR3 nucleotide sequence: TGTGCCAGCAGTCTAATGAATGGAGCTAATGAAAAACTGTTTTTT.

This chain connects TRBV28 to TRBJ2-3; 9 bases line up with TRBD2. CDR1 is MDHEN and CDR2 is SYDVKM in the germline V gene. The CDR3 extends over 17 amino acids. V was pared by 1 base and J by 2 bases, with 7 bases of the junction left unmatched. This CDR3 is CASSLSAGGRNTDTQYF. The CDR3 bases are TGTGCCAGCAGTTTATCCGCGGGGGGGCGTAACACAGATACGCAGTATTTT.

The chain couples TRBV6-5 to TRBJ1-6, with unresolved D. V was shortened by 4 bases and J by 9 bases, with 16 bases between the two germline ends. From germline, CDR1 is MNHEY and CDR2 SVGAGI. The CDR3 totals 15 residues. The chain's CDR3 is CASSSGRIPGSPLHF. The DNA of the CDR3 is TGTGCCAGCAGTTCGGGAAGGATCCCTGGTTCACCCCTCCACTTT.

This clone has a handful of counts. V usage is TRBV4-2 and J usage is TRBJ1-1; maybe TRBD1 (6 bases). The germline gives CDR1 LGHNA, CDR2 YNFKEQ. The CDR3 contains 15 residues. V dropped 5 bases and J dropped 1 base, with 14 bases sitting between them. CDR3 in amino acids: CASSATGQGNTEAFF. DNA of the CDR3: TGTGCCAGCAGCGCGACAGGCCAGGGGAACACTGAAGCTTTCTTT.

The chain recombines TRBV10-3 with TRBJ2-1; possibly TRBD2 for D (6 bases). This CDR3 is built from 13 residues. V lost 2 bases and J lost 6, with 8 bases in between. CDR1 and CDR2 (germline): ENHRY, SYGVKD. The CDR3 bases are TGTGCCATCAGTGAGACTAGCTCCAATGAGCAGTTCTTC. Its translation is CAISETSSNEQFF.